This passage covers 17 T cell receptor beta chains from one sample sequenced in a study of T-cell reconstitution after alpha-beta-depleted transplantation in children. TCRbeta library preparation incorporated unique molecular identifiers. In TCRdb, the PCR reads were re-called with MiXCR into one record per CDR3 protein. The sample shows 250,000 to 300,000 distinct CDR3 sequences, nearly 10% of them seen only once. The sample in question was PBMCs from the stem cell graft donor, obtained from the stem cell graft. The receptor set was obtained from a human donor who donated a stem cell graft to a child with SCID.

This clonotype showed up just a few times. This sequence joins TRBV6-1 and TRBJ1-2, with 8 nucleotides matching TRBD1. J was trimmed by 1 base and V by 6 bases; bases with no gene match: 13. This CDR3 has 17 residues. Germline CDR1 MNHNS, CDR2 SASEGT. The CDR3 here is CASSRLGQGAFNYGYTF. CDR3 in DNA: TGTGCCAGCAGCCGCCTTGGGCAGGGGGCTTTTAACTATGGCTACACCTTC.

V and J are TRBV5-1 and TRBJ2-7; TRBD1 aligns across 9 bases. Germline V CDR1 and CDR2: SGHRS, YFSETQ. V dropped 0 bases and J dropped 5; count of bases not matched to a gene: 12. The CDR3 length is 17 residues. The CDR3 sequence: CASSLGVLRTGVNEQYF. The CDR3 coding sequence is TGCGCCAGCAGCTTGGGCGTCCTGCGGACAGGGGTCAACGAGCAGTACTTC.

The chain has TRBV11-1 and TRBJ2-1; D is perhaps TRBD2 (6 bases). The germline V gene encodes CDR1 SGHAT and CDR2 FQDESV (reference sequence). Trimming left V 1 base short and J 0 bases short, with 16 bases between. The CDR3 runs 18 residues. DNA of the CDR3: TGTGCCAGCAGCTTAGTTGGAGGGGACGTCCCCTCCTACAATGAGCAGTTCTTC. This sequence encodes CASSLVGGDVPSYNEQFF.

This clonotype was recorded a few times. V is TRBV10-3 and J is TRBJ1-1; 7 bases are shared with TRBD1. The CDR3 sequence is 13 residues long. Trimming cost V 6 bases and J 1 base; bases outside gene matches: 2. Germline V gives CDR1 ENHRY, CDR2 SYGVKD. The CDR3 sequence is CAIRDRKNTEAFF. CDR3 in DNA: TGTGCCATCAGGGACAGGAAGAACACTGAAGCTTTCTTT.

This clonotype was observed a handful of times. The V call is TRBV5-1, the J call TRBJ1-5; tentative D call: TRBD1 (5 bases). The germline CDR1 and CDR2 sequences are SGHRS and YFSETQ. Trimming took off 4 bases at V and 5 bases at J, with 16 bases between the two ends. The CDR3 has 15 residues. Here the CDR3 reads CASSILFPGYQPQHF. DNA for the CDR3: TGCGCCAGCAGCATACTCTTCCCAGGGTATCAGCCCCAGCATTTT.

The CDR3 coding sequence is TGTGCCAGCAGCTTAGTACGGGGGAACACTGAAGCTTTCTTT. Translating gives CASSLVRGNTEAFF. This sequence joins TRBV7-8 and TRBJ1-1; D not resolved. The CDR3 spans 14 residues. V was trimmed by 1 base and J by 1 base, leaving 7 bases between them. Germline V gene data show CDR1 as SGHVS and CDR2 as FQNEAQ.

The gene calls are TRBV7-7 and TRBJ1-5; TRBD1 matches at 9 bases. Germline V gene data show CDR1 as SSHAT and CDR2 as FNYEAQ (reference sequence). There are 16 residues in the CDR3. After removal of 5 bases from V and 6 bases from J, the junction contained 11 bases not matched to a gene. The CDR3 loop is CASSQGTGKKIQPQHF. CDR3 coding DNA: TGTGCCAGCAGCCAAGGGACAGGGAAAAAGATTCAGCCCCAGCATTTT.

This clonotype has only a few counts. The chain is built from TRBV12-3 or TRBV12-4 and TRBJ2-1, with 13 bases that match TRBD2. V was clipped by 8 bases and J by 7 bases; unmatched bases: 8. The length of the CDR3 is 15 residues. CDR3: CASETSGGLGNEQFF. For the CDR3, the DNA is TGTGCCAGCGAGACTAGCGGGGGGCTGGGAAATGAGCAGTTCTTC.

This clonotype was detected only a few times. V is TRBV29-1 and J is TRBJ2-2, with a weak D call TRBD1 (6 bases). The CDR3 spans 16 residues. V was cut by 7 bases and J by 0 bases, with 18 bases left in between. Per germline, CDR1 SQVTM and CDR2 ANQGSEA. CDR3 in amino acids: CSAVGQLASNTGELFF. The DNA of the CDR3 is TGCAGCGCCGTAGGACAGCTCGCCTCGAACACCGGGGAGCTGTTTTTT.

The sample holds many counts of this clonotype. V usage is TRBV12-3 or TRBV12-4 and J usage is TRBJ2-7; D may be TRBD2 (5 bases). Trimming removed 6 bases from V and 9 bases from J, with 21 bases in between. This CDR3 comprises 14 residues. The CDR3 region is CASRGDGFGFGQYF. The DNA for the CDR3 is TGTGCCAGCAGGGGAGATGGTTTCGGTTTCGGGCAGTACTTC.

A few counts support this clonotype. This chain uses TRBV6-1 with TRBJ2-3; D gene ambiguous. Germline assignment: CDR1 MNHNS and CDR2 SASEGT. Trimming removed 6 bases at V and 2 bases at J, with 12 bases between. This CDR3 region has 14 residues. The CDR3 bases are TGTGCCAGCAGCCCCCAGAGCGCCACAGATACGCAGTATTTT. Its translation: CASSPQSATDTQYF.

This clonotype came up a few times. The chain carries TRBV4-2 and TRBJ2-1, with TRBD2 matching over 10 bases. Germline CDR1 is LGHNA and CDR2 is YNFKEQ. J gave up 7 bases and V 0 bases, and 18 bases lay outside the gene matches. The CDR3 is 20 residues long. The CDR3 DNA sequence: TGTGCCAGCAGCCAAGACCCTGCCCTAGCGGGGGCCCCTCCGGTAAATGAGCAGTTCTTC. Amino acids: CASSQDPALAGAPPVNEQFF.

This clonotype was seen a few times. This chain's CDR3 is CASSGGAQGSYEQYF. CDR3 sequence (DNA): TGTGCCAGCAGCGGGGGGGCACAGGGGTCCTACGAGCAGTACTTC. The chain uses TRBV7-9 and TRBJ2-7, with D perhaps matching TRBD1 or TRBD2 (7 bases each). This CDR3 spans 15 amino acids. Trimming left V 5 bases short and J 1 base short, with 15 bases between. Germline CDR1 is SEHNR and CDR2 is FQNEAQ (reference sequence).

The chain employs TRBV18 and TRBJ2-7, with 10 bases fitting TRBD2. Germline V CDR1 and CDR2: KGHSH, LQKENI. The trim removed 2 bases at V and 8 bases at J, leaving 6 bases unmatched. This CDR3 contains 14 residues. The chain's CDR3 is CASSPTSGDAKQYF. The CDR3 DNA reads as TGTGCCAGCTCACCAACTAGCGGGGACGCGAAGCAGTACTTC.

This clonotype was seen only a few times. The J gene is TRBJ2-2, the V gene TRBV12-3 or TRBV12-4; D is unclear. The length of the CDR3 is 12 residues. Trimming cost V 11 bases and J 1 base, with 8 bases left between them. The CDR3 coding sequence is TGTGCCGTACAGAGGAACACCGGGGAGCTGTTTTTT. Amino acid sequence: CAVQRNTGELFF.

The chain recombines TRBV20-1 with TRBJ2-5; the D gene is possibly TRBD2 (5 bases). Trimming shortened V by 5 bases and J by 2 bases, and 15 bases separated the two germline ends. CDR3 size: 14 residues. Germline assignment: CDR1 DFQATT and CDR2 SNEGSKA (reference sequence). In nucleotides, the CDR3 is TGCAGTGCTGACGCGGACTTCGCACAAGAGACCCAGTACTTC. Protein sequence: CSADADFAQETQYF.

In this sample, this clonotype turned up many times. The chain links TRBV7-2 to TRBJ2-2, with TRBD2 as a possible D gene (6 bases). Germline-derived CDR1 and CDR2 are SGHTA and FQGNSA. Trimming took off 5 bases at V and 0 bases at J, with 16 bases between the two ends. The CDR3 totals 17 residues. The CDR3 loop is CASSPGVGLANTGELFF. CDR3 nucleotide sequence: TGTGCCAGCAGCCCGGGAGTTGGGCTAGCGAACACCGGGGAGCTGTTTTTT.